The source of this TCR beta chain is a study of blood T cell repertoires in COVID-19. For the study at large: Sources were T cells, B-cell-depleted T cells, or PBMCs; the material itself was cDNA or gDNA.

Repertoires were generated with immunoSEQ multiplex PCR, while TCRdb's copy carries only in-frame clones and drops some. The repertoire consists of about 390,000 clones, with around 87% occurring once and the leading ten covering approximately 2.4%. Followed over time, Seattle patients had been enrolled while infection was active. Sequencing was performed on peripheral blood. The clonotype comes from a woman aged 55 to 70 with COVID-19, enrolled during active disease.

This chain's CDR3 is CASSPQGQAANYGYTF. CDR3 nucleotides: TGTGCCAGCTCACCACAGGGACAGGCAGCTAACTATGGCTACACCTTC. The rearrangement joins TRBV18 to TRBJ1-2; 8 bases are a match to TRBD1. Germline V gene lookup returns CDR1 KGHSH and CDR2 LQKENI. The CDR3 spans 16 residues. V gave up 1 base and J gave up 0 bases; unmatched junction bases: 4. Together with reference TRBV18 and TRBJ1-2, the CDR3 gives the full variable domain: NAGVMQNPRHLVRRRGQEARLRCSPMKGHSHVYWYRQLPEEGLKFMVYLQKENIIDESGMPKERFSAEFPKEGPSILRIQQVVRGDSAAYFCASSPQGQAANYGYTFGSGTRLTVV.